The sequence of this T cell receptor (beta chain) was determined in a study of CD8 T cells in ankylosing spondylitis (dated by TCRdb to 2016 to 2017). In the study overall: The study profiled T cell receptor beta repertoires in healthy donors and ankylosing spondylitis patients to find disease-linked TCR variants. The whole study cohort included 90 to 120 healthy donors and some 27 ankylosing spondylitis patients. Peripheral blood was sampled, and synovial fluid was also collected from ankylosing spondylitis patients. The paper's findings and limits, for the study overall: Some of the motif variants had been reported before in the synovial fluid and blood of reactive arthritis patients, a finding that suggests common disease-initiation mechanisms. According to the report, matched synovial fluid samples from ankylosing spondylitis patients were significantly enriched for the disease-linked clones. A TCR beta motif made up of 7 to 9 highly homologous amino acid variants appeared to be characteristic of blood from ankylosing spondylitis patients. The disease-linked clones showed a CD8+ phenotype and occurred at relatively low frequencies in peripheral blood.

TCRdb shows the sequencer as Illumina HiSeq 2500. TCR beta libraries were prepared by quantitative 5'-RACE with molecular barcodes. For the original study's pipeline: Disease-linked TCR variants were identified with a new computational method built on a probabilistic model of VDJ rearrangement. TCRdb passed the public sequencing reads through fastp at Q25 and MiXCR, retaining productive beta sequences. Identical CDR3 proteins give one entry, which carries the most common genes and DNA. In this record, the V and J calls reflect TCRdb's handling and not the investigators' own analysis. In this sample the table shows over 60,000 distinct CDR3 sequences, 5.3% of which occur a single time. 2.2% of the sample rests with the top ten. CDR1 and CDR2 are drawn from the germline V gene: SGHRS, YFSETQ. Counted from cysteine to phenylalanine, this CDR3 has 13 amino acids. Just the 39-base CDR3 DNA is kept, in frame starting at base 1. V loses 0 bases, J loses 6 bases, and the germline ends lie 10 bases apart.

This clonotype came up many times. Which antigen it targets is not known. Per-nucleotide qualities are absent, and no much larger clonotype sits a single base away. Sequences were obtained from blood, either unsorted or a sorted T cell fraction (not recorded which). This clonotype was sampled from a male donor with ankylosing spondylitis or in good health (not recorded which). The chain is assembled from TRBV5-1 and TRBJ2-7; tentative D gene TRBD1, with 5 bases matching. The CDR3 is CASSLERQTEQYF. The DNA sequence is TGCGCCAGCAGCTTGGAGAGACAGACCGAGCAGTACTTC.